This TCR beta chain comes out of a study of T cells in localized non-small cell lung cancer (dated by TCRdb to the early 2020s). Concerning the study at large: The study examined T cell repertoires in hundreds of patients with early-stage NSCLC and compared tumors with uninvolved tumor-adjacent lungs. The cohort comprised 200 to 300 treatment-naïve NSCLC patients with resected, localized lung tumors. Of the NSCLC patients, 129 were male and about a hundred were female, and the mean age was approximately 64 years. Overall results and qualifications from the work: Of the top 100 tumor clones, a median of approximately 60 were detected in paired uninvolved adjacent lung; approximately 28 were also among that lung's top 100. Since the design was exploratory, TCR variables were selected using unadjusted p-values with no false-discovery rate correction. Higher T cell density in blood was associated with longer overall survival, whereas higher clonality in adjacent lung was associated with shorter survival. Uninvolved tumor-adjacent lung showed the highest T cell clonality, higher than tumor, which suggests more focused antigenic responses in the uninvolved tumor-adjacent lung. Because multi-region tumor sequencing was not done, intratumor heterogeneity could not be ruled out.

At diagnosis, tumor, uninvolved tumor-adjacent lung and peripheral blood were collected and then preserved as a mix of FFPE and fresh-frozen material. For TCR repertoire profiling, blood samples were analyzed in the form of peripheral blood mononuclear cells. Taken from the germline V gene, the CDR1 and CDR2 loops are SGHVS and FNYEAQ. Trimming accounts for 5 bases at V and 7 bases at J, while the number of junction bases matched to no gene is 8. The CDR3 sequence holds 13 residues, the cysteine and phenylalanine included. Only CDR3 DNA is held: 39 bases, read in frame from base 1. TCR beta CDR3 regions were sequenced from DNA using the immunoSEQ Assay. The published analysis was carried out like this. To compute T cell density, TCR beta template counts were normalized to usable DNA, which was estimated by amplifying housekeeping genes. The preseqR package was used to estimate richness by extrapolating to 400,000 templates for PBMC samples and to 120,000 templates for tissue samples. Clonality was defined by subtracting Pielou's evenness from one. Tissue-enriched TCRs were identified through differential abundance testing performed on productive amino-acid clonotypes, with a minimum total count of 5 and an alpha of 0.1. The Jaccard Index and the Morisita Overlap Index were used to measure repertoire overlap between compartments. TCR beta CDR3s were clustered by GLIPH together with public tetramer-defined viral CDR3s, and at least three viral sequences plus V-gene enrichment were required for viral motifs. TCRdb retrieved this table from immuneACCESS and kept in-frame rearrangements only. Not all clones are present; in checked studies, unresolved V genes account for under half, and no reason is known for the remainder. D and trimming come from the DNA, and the V and J calls and clone size come from that table. This sample gives approximately 12,000 clones in total; around 80% of them show up just once. The top ten clones comprise approximately 19% of the sample.

As regards this clone: No antigen is known for it. Per-base quality was not reported, and no clone a single base away is much larger than it.

The rearranged segments are TRBV7-6 and TRBJ2-7; 7 bases in the junction line up with TRBD1. The TCR sequence derives from a male donor at least 60 years old with stage I lung adenocarcinoma. The sample in question was peripheral blood, obtained before any cancer treatment. The nucleotide sequence is given as TGTGCCAGCAGCCTCCGGCCAGGGGGAGAGCAGTACTTC. The encoded protein is CASSLRPGGEQYF.